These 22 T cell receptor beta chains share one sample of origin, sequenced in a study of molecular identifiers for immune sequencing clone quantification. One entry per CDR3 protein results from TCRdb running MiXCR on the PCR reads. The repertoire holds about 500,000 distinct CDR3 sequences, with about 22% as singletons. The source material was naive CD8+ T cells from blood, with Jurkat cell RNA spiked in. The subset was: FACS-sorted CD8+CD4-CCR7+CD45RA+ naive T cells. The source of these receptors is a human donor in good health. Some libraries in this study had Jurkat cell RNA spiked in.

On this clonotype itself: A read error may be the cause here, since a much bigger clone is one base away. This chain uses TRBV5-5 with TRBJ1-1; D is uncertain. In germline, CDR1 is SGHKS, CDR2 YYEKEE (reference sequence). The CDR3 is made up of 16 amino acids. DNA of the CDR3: TGTGCCAGCAGCTTGACCGGTCCCGGCATGAACGCTGAAGCTTTCTTT. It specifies CASSLTGPGMNAEAFF.

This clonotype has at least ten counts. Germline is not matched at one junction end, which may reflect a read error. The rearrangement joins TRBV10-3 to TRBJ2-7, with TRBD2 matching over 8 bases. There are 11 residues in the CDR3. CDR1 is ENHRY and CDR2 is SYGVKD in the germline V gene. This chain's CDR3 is CAISAGRGIPF. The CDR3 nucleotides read TGTGCCATCAGTGCCGGGAGGGGGATACCCTTC.

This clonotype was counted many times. In nucleotides, the CDR3 is TGTGCCAGCAGTTACTCGGGTCACAATGAAAAACTGTTTTTT. Translation gives CASSYSGHNEKLFF. The chain is built from TRBV6-5 and TRBJ1-4; D is uncertain. The ends were cut back, 0 bases at V and 5 bases at J, with 7 bases in the middle. CDR1 MNHEY and CDR2 SVGAGI come from the germline V gene. The length of the CDR3 is 14 residues.

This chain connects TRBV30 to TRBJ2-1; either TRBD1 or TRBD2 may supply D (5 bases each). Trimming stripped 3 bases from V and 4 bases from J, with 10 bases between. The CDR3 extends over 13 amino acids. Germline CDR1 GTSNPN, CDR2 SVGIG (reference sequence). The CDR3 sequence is CAWRGTSYNEQFF. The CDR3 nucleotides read TGTGCCTGGAGGGGGACCAGTTACAATGAGCAGTTCTTC.

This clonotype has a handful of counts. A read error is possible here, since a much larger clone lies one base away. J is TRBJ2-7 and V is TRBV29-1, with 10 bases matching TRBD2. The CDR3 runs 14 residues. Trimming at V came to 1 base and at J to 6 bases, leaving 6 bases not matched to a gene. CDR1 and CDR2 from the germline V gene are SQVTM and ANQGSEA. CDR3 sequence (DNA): TGCAGCGTTGAAGGTAGCGGGAGGAGTTGCGAGCAGTACTTC. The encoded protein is CSVEGSGRSCEQYF.

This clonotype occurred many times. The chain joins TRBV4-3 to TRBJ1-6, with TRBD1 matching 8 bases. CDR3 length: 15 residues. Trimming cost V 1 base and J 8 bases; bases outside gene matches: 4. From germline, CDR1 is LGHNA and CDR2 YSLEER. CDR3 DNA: TGCGCCAGCAGCCAAGGACAGGGGTTGTATTCACCCCTCCACTTT. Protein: CASSQGQGLYSPLHF.

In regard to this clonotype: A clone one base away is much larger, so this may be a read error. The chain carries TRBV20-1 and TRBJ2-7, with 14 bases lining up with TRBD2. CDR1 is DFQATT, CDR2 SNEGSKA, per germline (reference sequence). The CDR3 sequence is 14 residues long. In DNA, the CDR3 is TGCAGTGCTGGAGAAGGACTAGCGGGAGGCGAGCAGTACTTC. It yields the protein CSAGEGLAGGEQYF.

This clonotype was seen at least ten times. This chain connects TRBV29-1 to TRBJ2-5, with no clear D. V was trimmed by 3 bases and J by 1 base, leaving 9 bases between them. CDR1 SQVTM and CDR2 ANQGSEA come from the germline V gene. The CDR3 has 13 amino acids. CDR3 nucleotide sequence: TGCAGCGTTGACGGCCACATCCAAGAGACCCAGTACTTC. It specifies CSVDGHIQETQYF.

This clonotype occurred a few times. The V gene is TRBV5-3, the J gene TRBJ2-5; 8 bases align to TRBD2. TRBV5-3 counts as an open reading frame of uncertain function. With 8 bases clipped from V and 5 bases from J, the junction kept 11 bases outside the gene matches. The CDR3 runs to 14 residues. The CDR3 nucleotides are TGTGCCAGCAGCCCCAGGACTAGCTCGGAGACCCAGTACTTC. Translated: CASSPRTSSETQYF.

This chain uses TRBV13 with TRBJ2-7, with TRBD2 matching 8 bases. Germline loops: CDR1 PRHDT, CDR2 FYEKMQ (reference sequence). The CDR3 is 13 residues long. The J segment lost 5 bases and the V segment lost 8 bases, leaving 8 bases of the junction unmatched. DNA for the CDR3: TGTGCCAGCCTGGGGCGGGGGGACCACGAGCAGTACTTC. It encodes CASLGRGDHEQYF.

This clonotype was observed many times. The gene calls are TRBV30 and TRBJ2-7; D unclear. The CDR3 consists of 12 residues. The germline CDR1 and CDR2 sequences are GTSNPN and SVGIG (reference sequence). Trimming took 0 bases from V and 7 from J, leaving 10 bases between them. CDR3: CAWSVPPGEQYF. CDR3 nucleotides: TGTGCCTGGAGTGTCCCGCCGGGTGAGCAGTACTTC.

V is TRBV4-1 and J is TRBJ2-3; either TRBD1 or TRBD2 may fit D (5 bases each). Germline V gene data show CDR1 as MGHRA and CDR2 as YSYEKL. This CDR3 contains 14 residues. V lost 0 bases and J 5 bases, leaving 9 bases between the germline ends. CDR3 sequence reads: CASSQDLGEDTQYF. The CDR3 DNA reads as TGCGCCAGCAGCCAAGATTTGGGGGAAGATACGCAGTATTTT.

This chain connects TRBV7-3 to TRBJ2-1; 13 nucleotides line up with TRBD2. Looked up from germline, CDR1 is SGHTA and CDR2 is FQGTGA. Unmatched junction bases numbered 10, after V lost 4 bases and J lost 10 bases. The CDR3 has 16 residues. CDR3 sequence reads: CASSSTGLAGAAEQFF. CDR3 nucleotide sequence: TGTGCCAGCAGCTCGACCGGACTAGCGGGAGCGGCCGAGCAGTTCTTC.

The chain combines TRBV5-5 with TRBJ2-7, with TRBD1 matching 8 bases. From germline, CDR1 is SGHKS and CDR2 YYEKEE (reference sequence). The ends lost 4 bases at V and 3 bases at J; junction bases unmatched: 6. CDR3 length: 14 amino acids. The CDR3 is CASSEYRGFYEQYF. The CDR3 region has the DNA TGTGCCAGCAGCGAATACAGGGGGTTCTACGAGCAGTACTTC.

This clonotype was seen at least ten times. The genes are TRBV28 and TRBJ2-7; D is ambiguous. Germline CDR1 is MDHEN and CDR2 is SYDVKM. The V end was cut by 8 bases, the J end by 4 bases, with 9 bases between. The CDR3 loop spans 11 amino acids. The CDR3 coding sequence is TGTGCCAGCCGGTCGATTTACGAGCAGTACTTC. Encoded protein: CASRSIYEQYF.

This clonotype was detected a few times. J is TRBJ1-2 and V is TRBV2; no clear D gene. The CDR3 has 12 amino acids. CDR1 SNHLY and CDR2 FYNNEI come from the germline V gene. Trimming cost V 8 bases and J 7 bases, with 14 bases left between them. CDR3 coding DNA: TGTGCCAGCTTCGGGGAGGATGGTGGCTACACCTTC. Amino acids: CASFGEDGGYTF.

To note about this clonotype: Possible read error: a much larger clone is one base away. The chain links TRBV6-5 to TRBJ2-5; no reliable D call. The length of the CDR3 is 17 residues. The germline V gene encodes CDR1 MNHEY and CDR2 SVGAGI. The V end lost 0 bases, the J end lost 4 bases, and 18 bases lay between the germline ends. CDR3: CASSYSMTGPGRETQYF. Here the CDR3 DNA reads TGTGCCAGCAGTTACTCGATGACGGGTCCTGGACGAGAGACCCAGTACTTC.

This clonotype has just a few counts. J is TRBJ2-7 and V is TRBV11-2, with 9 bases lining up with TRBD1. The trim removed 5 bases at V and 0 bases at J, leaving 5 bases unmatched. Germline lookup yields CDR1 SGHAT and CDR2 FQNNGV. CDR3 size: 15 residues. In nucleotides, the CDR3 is TGTGCCAGCAGCCTTGACAGGGGGAGCTCCTACGAGCAGTACTTC. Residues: CASSLDRGSSYEQYF.

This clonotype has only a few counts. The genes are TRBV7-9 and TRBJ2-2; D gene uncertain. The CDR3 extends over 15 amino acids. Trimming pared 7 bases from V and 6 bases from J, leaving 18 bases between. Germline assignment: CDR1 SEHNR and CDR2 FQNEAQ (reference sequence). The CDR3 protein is CASTTPETRPGELFF. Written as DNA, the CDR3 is TGTGCCAGCACTACTCCCGAAACGAGACCCGGGGAGCTGTTTTTT.

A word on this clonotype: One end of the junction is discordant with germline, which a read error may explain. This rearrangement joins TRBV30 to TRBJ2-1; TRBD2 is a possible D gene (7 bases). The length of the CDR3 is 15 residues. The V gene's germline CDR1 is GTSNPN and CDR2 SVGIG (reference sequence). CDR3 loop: CAWTPLGGGDNELFF. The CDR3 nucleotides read TGTGCCTGGACACCACTGGGGGGGGGGGACAATGAGCTGTTCTTC.

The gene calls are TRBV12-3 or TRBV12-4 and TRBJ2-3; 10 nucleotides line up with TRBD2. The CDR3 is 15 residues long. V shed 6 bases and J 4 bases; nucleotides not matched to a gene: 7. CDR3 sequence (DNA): TGTGCCAGCAGCGGAGAGCGGGGGGGGCCAGATACGCAGTATTTT. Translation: CASSGERGGPDTQYF.

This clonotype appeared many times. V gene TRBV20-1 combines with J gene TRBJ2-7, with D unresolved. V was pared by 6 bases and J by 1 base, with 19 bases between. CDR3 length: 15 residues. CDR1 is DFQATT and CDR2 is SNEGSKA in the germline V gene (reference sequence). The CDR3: CSALRAQDVSYEQYF. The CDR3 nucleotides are TGCAGTGCACTCCGGGCCCAAGATGTGTCCTACGAGCAGTACTTC.